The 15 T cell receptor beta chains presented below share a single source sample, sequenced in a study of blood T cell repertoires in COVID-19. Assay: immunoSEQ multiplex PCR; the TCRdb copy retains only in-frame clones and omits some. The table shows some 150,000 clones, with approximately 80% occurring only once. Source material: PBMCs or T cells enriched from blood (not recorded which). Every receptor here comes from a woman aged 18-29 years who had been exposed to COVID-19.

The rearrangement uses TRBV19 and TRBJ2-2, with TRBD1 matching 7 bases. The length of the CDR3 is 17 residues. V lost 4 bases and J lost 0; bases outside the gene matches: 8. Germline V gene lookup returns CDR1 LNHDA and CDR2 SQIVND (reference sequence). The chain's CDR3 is CASSNRGLFANTGELFF. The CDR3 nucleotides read TGTGCCAGTAGTAACAGGGGTTTATTCGCGAACACCGGGGAGCTGTTTTTT.

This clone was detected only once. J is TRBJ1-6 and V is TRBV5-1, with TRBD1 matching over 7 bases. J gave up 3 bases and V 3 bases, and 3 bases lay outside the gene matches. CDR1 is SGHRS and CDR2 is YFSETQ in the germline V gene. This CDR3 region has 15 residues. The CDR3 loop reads CASSSRDSYNSPLHF. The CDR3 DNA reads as TGCGCCAGCAGCTCCCGGGACAGCTATAATTCACCCCTCCACTTT.

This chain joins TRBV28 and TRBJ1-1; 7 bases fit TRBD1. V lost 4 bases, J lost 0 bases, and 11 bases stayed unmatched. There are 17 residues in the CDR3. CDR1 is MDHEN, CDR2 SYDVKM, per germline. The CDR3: CASSYGTDRGMNTEAFF. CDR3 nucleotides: TGTGCCAGCAGTTATGGGACAGATCGGGGAATGAACACTGAAGCTTTCTTT.

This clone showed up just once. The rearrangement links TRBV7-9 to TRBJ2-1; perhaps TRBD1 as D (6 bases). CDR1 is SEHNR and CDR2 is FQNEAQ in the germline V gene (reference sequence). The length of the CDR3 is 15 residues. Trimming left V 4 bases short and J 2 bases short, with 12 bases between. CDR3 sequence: CASSSGQSTYNEQFF. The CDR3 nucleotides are TGTGCCAGCAGCTCAGGACAGTCAACCTACAATGAGCAGTTCTTC.

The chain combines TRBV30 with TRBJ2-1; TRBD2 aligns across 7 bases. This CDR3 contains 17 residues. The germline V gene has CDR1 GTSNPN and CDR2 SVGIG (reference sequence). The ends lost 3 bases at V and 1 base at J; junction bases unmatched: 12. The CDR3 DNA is TGTGCCTGGAGACGGTGGGGAGGGCCAGGTTCCTACAATGAGCAGTTCTTC. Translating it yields CAWRRWGGPGSYNEQFF.

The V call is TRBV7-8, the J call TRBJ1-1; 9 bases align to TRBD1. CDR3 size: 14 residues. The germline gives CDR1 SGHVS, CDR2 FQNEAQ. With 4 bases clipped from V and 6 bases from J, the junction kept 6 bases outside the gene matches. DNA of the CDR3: TGTGCCAGCAGCTCAAGGGACAGGGTTGCTGAAGCTTTCTTT. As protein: CASSSRDRVAEAFF. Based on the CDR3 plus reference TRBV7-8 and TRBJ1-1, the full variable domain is GAGVSQSPRYKVAKRGQDVALRCDPISGHVSLFWYQQALGQGPEFLTYFQNEAQLDKSGLPSDRFFAERPEGSVSTLKIQRTQQEDSAVYLCASSSRDRVAEAFFGQGTRLTVV.

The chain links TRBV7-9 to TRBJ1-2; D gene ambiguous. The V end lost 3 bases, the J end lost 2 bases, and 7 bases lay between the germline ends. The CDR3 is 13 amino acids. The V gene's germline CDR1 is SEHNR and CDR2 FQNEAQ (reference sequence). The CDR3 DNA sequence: TGTGCCAGCAGCTTCGGGGAGAACTATGGCTACACCTTC. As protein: CASSFGENYGYTF.

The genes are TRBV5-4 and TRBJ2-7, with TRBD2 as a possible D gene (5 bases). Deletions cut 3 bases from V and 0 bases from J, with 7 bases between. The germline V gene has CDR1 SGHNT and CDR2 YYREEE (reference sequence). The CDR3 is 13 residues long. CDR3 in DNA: TGTGCCAGCAGCTCCCGGGACTCCTACGAGCAGTACTTC. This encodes CASSSRDSYEQYF.

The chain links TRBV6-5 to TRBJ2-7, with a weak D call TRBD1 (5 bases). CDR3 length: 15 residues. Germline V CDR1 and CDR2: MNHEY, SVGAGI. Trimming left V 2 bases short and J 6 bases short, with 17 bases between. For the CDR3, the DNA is TGTGCCAGCAGTTACCAGGGTGGTTTAGGGCTCGAGCAGTACTTC. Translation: CASSYQGGLGLEQYF.

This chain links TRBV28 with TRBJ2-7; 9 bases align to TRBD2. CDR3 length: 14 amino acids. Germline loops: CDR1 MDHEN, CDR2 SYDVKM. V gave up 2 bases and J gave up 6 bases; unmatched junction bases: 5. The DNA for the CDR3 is TGTGCCAGCAGTTTACTAGCGGGACCCCTCGAGCAGTACTTC. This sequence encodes CASSLLAGPLEQYF.

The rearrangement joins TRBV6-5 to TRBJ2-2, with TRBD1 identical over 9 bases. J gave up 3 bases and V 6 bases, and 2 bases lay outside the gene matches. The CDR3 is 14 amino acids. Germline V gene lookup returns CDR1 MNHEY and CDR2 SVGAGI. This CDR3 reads CASRGQGHTGELFF. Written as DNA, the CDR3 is TGTGCCAGCAGGGGACAGGGTCACACCGGGGAGCTGTTTTTT.

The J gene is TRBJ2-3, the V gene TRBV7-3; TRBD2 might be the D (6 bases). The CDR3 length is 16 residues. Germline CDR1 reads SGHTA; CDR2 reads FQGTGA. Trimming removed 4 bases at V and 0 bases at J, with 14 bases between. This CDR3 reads CASSSRGLPSTDTQYF. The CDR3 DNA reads TGTGCCAGCAGCTCCCGCGGACTACCTAGCACAGATACGCAGTATTTT.

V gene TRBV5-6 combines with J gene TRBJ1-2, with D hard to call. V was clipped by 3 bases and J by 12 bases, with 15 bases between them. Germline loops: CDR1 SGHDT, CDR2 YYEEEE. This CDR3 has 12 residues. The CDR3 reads CASSYQNRRDTF. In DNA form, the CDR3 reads TGTGCCAGCAGCTATCAAAATAGACGGGACACCTTC.

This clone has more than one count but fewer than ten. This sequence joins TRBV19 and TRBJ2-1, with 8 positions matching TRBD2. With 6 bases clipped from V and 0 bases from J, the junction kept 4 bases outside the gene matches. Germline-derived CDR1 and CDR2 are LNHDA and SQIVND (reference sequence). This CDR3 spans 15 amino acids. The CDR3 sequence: CASRITSGSYNEQFF. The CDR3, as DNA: TGTGCCAGTAGAATAACTAGCGGCTCCTACAATGAGCAGTTCTTC.

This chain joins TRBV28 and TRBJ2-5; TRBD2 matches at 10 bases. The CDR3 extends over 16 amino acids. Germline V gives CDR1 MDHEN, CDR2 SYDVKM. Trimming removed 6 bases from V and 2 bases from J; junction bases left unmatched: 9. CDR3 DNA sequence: TGTGCCAGCAGCGTAACCGGGACTAGCGCACAAGAGACCCAGTACTTC. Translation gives CASSVTGTSAQETQYF.